This T cell receptor (beta chain) was sequenced for a study of blood T cell repertoires in COVID-19. Study details: Sources were T cells, B-cell-depleted T cells, or PBMCs; the material itself was cDNA or gDNA.

Participants reported their clinical history, and cohort assignment relied on those reports. Two consecutive negative NP/OP PCR tests, clearance, or resolved symptoms defined Cohort 3 recovery. Per the germline V gene, CDR1 is SGHRS and CDR2 is YFSETQ. The CDR3 sequence is 13 residues long. Authors' processing steps: It was from reference gene primer amplification that nucleated cell counts were estimated. Produced via immunoSEQ multiplex PCR; TCRdb's table is partial and in-frame only. The V and J calls and clone size were taken over from that table, and D and trimming were inferred from the DNA. The sample contains about 270,000 clones, around 90% of which appear only once. Comments on this clone: Compared with germline, one end of the junction differs, possibly owing to a read error.

This chain joins TRBV5-1 and TRBJ2-7; TRBD2 might be the D (6 bases). The TCR sequence derives from a woman in her 30s who had recovered from COVID-19. Input material: PBMCs or T cells enriched from blood (not recorded which). CDR3 coding DNA: TGCGCCAGCAGCCCGGAACCGGGACTTCAGCCGAACTTC. Translation: CASSPEPGLQPNF.